This is a list of T cell receptor beta chains from one sample in a study of CD8 T cells in ankylosing spondylitis. TCRdb analysed the 5' RACE reads with MiXCR anew, one entry per CDR3 protein. The sample includes around 130,000 distinct CDR3 sequences, roughly 15% seen only once; the top ten take 30% to 35%. The source material was blood, either unsorted or a sorted T cell fraction (not recorded which). The receptors come from a male donor with ankylosing spondylitis. Each CDR3 is given with its conserved first and last residue. The D gene is left open where the match is weak. Some rows mark clone size as missing; the rest say once, few, many or name a class of expanded clone.

TRBV10-3	TRBJ2-7	TRBD2	many	TGTGCCATCAGTGACGGACTAGTAACCTACGAGCAGTACTTC	CAISDGLVTYEQYF
TRBV12-3/TRBV12-4	TRBJ2-7	NA	few	TGTGCCAGCAGCCACCGGACAGCAACATACGAGCAGTACTTC	CASSHRTATYEQYF
TRBV5-6	TRBJ2-1	NA	NA	TGTGCCAGCAGCCCGTGGGGGGATTTCAATGAGCAGTTCTTC	CASSPWGDFNEQFF
TRBV5-1	TRBJ2-2	TRBD2	NA	TGCGCCAGCAGCCCGGGGACTAGCGGCTACACCGGGGAGCTGTTTTTT	CASSPGTSGYTGELFF
TRBV9	TRBJ2-1	TRBD1	few	TGTGCCAGCAGTGGACAGGGTAGTGAGCAGTTCTTC	CASSGQGSEQFF
TRBV9	TRBJ2-3	TRBD1	few	TGTGCCAGCAGCGTAGGACAGGGGGTAGATACGCAGTATTTT	CASSVGQGVDTQYF
TRBV18	TRBJ1-1	NA	few	TGTGCCAGCTCACCGGACAACTCCGGGAACACTGAAGCTTTCTTT	CASSPDNSGNTEAFF
TRBV20-1	TRBJ2-1	TRBD1	NA	TGCAGTGCTAGAGCAGTCGGGACAGGGTATTCCAATGAGCAGTTCTTC	CSARAVGTGYSNEQFF
TRBV2	TRBJ2-1	TRBD2	NA	TGTGCCAGCACGAGCGGGGACTACAATGAGCAGTTCTTC	CASTSGDYNEQFF
TRBV27	TRBJ2-7	TRBD2	NA	TGTGCCAGCCGCTTCGCTAGCGGGGCCTACGAGCAGTACTTC	CASRFASGAYEQYF
TRBV20-1	TRBJ2-7	TRBD2	NA	TGCAGTGCTAGAGATCGGACTAGCGTTTCCTACGAGCAGTACTTC	CSARDRTSVSYEQYF
TRBV29-1	TRBJ2-4	NA	NA	TGCAGCGTGAGCCGGGACTCCCTTCCGGGGAACATTCAGTACTTC	CSVSRDSLPGNIQYF
TRBV11-2	TRBJ2-1	TRBD1	few	TGTGCCAGCAGCTCTGATACAGGGGGCTCCTACAATGAGCAGTTCTTC	CASSSDTGGSYNEQFF
TRBV12-3/TRBV12-4	TRBJ2-1	NA	few	TGTGCCAGCAGTCCTTTTAGTTCCCACAATGAGCAGTTCTTC	CASSPFSSHNEQFF
TRBV7-9	TRBJ2-1	TRBD2	few	TGTGCCAGCAGCTTCGTTAGCGGGAGGGCCCGTAATGAGCAGTTCTTC	CASSFVSGRARNEQFF
TRBV6-1	TRBJ2-1	TRBD2	NA	TGTGCCAGCAGGTTCGCTAGCGGGACCTACAATGAGCAGTTCTTC	CASRFASGTYNEQFF
TRBV9	TRBJ2-1	NA	NA	TGTGCCAGCAGCGGTTCTAGGGGCTACAATGAGCAGTTCTTC	CASSGSRGYNEQFF
TRBV6-1	TRBJ2-7	TRBD1	NA	TGTGCCAGCAGGATAGAGAGGGGGCCCTACGAGCAGTACTTC	CASRIERGPYEQYF
TRBV5-6	TRBJ2-7	NA	NA	TGTGCCAGCAGCTGGGGGGTCTACTACGAGCAGTACTTC	CASSWGVYYEQYF
TRBV9	TRBJ1-5	NA	few	TGTGCCAGCAGCGAGACAGACAACCTCTATCAGCCCCAGCATTTT	CASSETDNLYQPQHF
TRBV20-1	TRBJ2-7	TRBD2	NA	TGCAGTGCCAGGACTAGCGGAACCTACGAGCAGTACTTC	CSARTSGTYEQYF
TRBV5-1	TRBJ2-3	NA	NA	TGCGCCAGCAGCTCGCGGGCCGGAACGATAGGGGTCACAGATACGCAGTATTTT	CASSSRAGTIGVTDTQYF
TRBV4-1	TRBJ2-7	NA	many	TGCGCCAGCAGCCGGGGGTTAGGAGCCTACGAGCAGTACTTC	CASSRGLGAYEQYF
TRBV13	TRBJ1-1	TRBD1	NA	TGTGCCAGCAGCTTAGGGAGGGGGCTGGGTGAAGCTTTCTTT	CASSLGRGLGEAFF
TRBV5-6	TRBJ2-7	NA	few	TGTGCCAGCAGCTTGTCGGCAGGGGCATGGGGCGAGCAGTACTTC	CASSLSAGAWGEQYF
TRBV6-5	TRBJ2-7	NA	NA	TGTGCCAGCAGTTCTGGACAGCGCTCCTACGAGCAGTACTTC	CASSSGQRSYEQYF
TRBV11-1	TRBJ2-2	TRBD2	NA	TGTGCCAGCAGCCCCAGGAGGGCGGGTAGCGGGAGACGTTCCACCGGGGAGCTGTTTTTT	CASSPRRAGSGRRSTGELFF
TRBV12-3/TRBV12-4	TRBJ1-1	NA	many	TGTGCCAGCAGTTTGGGGAGGAACACTGAAGCTTTCTTT	CASSLGRNTEAFF
TRBV7-2	TRBJ2-7	NA	few	TGTGCCAGCAGCGCACCGGGACGTCGATACGAGCAGTACTTC	CASSAPGRRYEQYF
TRBV5-5	TRBJ2-2	TRBD2	NA	TGTGCCAGCAGCCTTAGCGGGAGAGGGACCGGGGAGCTGTTTTTT	CASSLSGRGTGELFF
TRBV7-8	TRBJ2-1	NA	NA	TGTGCCAGCAGCTTAGCAGGGCTCTCCTACAATGAGCAGTTCTTC	CASSLAGLSYNEQFF
TRBV4-1	TRBJ1-1	NA	many	TGCGCCAGCAGCCAACCAGCGATGAACACTGAAGCTTTCTTT	CASSQPAMNTEAFF
TRBV11-2	TRBJ2-3	TRBD1	NA	TGTGCCAGCAGCTTAAGCCGGGACAGGGGTCGAAATACGCAGTATTTT	CASSLSRDRGRNTQYF
TRBV20-1	TRBJ2-7	NA	NA	TGCAGTGCTAGAGATGTGAACTACGAGCAGTACTTC	CSARDVNYEQYF
TRBV27	TRBJ2-1	NA	few	TGTGCCAGCAGTTTAGGACGTACCAATGAGCAGTTCTTC	CASSLGRTNEQFF
TRBV18	TRBJ1-5	TRBD1	many	TGTGCCAGCTCACCTACTGGGACAGGGATAAGCAATCAGCCCCAGCATTTT	CASSPTGTGISNQPQHF
TRBV5-1	TRBJ2-1	NA	NA	TGCGCCAGCAGCTTTGACAGCTACAATGAGCAGTTCTTC	CASSFDSYNEQFF
TRBV6-1	TRBJ2-7	TRBD1	NA	TGTGCCAGCAGTGAGGGACAGGGTAGATACGAGCAGTACTTC	CASSEGQGRYEQYF
TRBV2	TRBJ2-1	TRBD1	many	TGTGCCAGGACAGGGGGCCTTACCTCCTACAATGAGCAGTTCTTC	CARTGGLTSYNEQFF
TRBV14	TRBJ2-1	NA	NA	TGTGCCAGCAGCCGCCCGGGACAACCGGACTACAATGAGCAGTTCTTC	CASSRPGQPDYNEQFF
TRBV6-2/TRBV6-3	TRBJ1-5	NA	NA	TGTGCCAGCAGTTACGTGCCGGGGGCAAGCAATCAGCCCCAGCATTTT	CASSYVPGASNQPQHF
TRBV5-1	TRBJ1-5	TRBD1	few	TGCGCCAGCAGCTTGTCAGGACAGGGTCTGAATCAGCCCCAGCATTTT	CASSLSGQGLNQPQHF
TRBV5-1	TRBJ2-1	NA	few	TGCGCCAGCAGCTTGAAGGGAAATGAGCAGTTCTTC	CASSLKGNEQFF
TRBV13	TRBJ2-1	TRBD2	NA	TGTGCCAGCAGCCCCGGGACTAGCAGGTACAATGAGCAGTTCTTC	CASSPGTSRYNEQFF
TRBV4-1	TRBJ1-2	NA	NA	TGCGCCAGCAGCCAAGGGGGGGGGGCCGACTATGGCTACACCTTC	CASSQGGGADYGYTF
TRBV27	TRBJ2-7	TRBD2	NA	TGTGCCACCGGACTAGCGGGAGTTATGCACGAGCAGTACTTC	CATGLAGVMHEQYF
TRBV7-8	TRBJ2-1	TRBD2	NA	TGTGCCAGCAGCTTAGTTACTAGCGGGAGATACAATGAGCAGTTCTTC	CASSLVTSGRYNEQFF
TRBV12-3/TRBV12-4	TRBJ2-2	TRBD1	few	TGTGCCAGCAGTTTAGCAGGGGGCCTGGCCGGGGAGCTGTTTTTT	CASSLAGGLAGELFF
TRBV28	TRBJ2-7	TRBD2	NA	TGTGCCAGCAGCCTCGCGGGGAGGCTAGCGGGACTCTACGAGCAGTACTTC	CASSLAGRLAGLYEQYF
TRBV12-3/TRBV12-4	TRBJ2-2	NA	once	TGTGCCACCACCGGAGGAACCGGGGAGCTGTTTTTT	CATTGGTGELFF
TRBV14	TRBJ2-1	TRBD2	NA	TGTGCCAGCAGCCTGGAGGGGCTAGCGGGCCTAATGGGGAATGAGCAGTTCTTC	CASSLEGLAGLMGNEQFF
TRBV3-1	TRBJ2-7	TRBD1	NA	TGTGCCAGCAGCCAAGGACCTACAGGGGCTAGCTACGAGCAGTACTTC	CASSQGPTGASYEQYF
TRBV4-2	TRBJ2-1	NA	few	TGTGCCGCTTCCGGGGGACAAGGGGCCTACAATGAGCAGTTCTTC	CAASGGQGAYNEQFF